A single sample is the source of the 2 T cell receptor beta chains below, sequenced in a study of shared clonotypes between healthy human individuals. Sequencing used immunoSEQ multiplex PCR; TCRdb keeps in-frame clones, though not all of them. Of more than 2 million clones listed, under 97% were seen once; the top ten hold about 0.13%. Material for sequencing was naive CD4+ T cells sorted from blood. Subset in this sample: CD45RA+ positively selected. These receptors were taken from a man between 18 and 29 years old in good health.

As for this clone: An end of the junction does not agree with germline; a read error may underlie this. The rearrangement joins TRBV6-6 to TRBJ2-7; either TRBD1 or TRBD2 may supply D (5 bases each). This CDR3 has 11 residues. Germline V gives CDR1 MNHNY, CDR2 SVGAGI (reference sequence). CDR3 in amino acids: CASSATGAVFF. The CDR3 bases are TGTGCCAGCAGTGCAACCGGGGCGGTTTTTTTC.

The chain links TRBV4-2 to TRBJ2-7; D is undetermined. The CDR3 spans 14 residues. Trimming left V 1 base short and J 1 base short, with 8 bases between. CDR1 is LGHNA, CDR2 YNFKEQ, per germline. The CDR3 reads CASSQGLGSYEQYF. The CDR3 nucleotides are TGTGCCAGCAGCCAAGGACTGGGGTCCTACGAGCAGTACTTC.